The rows below give T cell receptor beta chains drawn from one sample of a study of shared clonotypes between healthy human individuals. Data came from immunoSEQ multiplex PCR; TCRdb stores just in-frame clones and leaves some out. The sample lists around 2,100,000 clones, roughly 94% occurring once. Sequencing was done on a sample of naive CD8+ T cells sorted from blood. These receptor sequences come from a man in his late teens or twenties in good health. Each CDR3 is given with its conserved first and last residue. D genes are given only for firm matches.

D,V,CDR3
-,TRBV27,CASSLVWGDYEQYF
-,TRBV19,CASSIDGAVGELFF
TRBD1,TRBV9,CASSPQGAGSYEQYF
TRBD2,TRBV6-1,CASSEEVGGAYNEQFF
-,TRBV29-1,CSVERGNEQFF
TRBD2,TRBV6-5,CASSYSGLAGGGEQFF
-,TRBV4-1,CASSQAGGDYGYTF
-,TRBV5-4,CASSPGPPYEQYF
-,TRBV5-1,CASSQPGLENYGYTF
-,TRBV6-6,CASSYTSGGFYGYTF
TRBD2,TRBV6-5,CASRATSGGAYEQYF
TRBD1,TRBV30,CAWSDTGDWETQYF
TRBD2,TRBV19,CASSPGLAVQYRETQYF
-,TRBV5-4,CASSIDTLPTGYTF
TRBD1,TRBV15,CATSTLDRGRFYGYTF
TRBD2,TRBV27,CASSSGTSGYYEQYF